This note documents a single T cell receptor beta chain sequence. The antigen is unknown. Looked up from germline, CDR1 is SGHTA and CDR2 is FQGNSA. This CDR3 spans 16 amino acids. Deletions cut 1 base from V and 3 bases from J, with 16 bases between. The data were obtained in a study of graft-versus-host responses after intestinal transplantation. Turning to the study itself: Every transplant recipient was induced with anti-thymocyte globulin, then maintained on tacrolimus and steroids for around 3 years. Study observations and caveats: The presence of high graft-versus-host to host-versus-graft clonal ratios in allografts characterized patients with graft-donor T cell macrochimerism. Present in recipient marrow, GvH clones included some that appeared first in ileum or blood. Association was observed between peak circulating GvH clone levels and early post-transplant HvG declines.

Generated by immunoSEQ multiplex PCR, the TCRdb table keeps only in-frame clones and is missing some. This repertoire shows roughly 89,000 clones, 91% found once; its top ten account for 0.1%. The TCR sequence derives from a human donor who received an intestinal transplant. Sequenced material: unstimulated CD4+ T cells sorted from spleen or lymph node cells, taken before intestinal transplant. The V call is TRBV7-2, the J call TRBJ2-7; a weak D match, TRBD1 (5 bases). CDR3 DNA sequence: TGTGCCAGCAGCTTAGAGTCGACAGTGGCAAACTACGAGCAGTACTTC. Its protein product is CASSLESTVANYEQYF.